These 15 T cell receptor beta chains share one sample of origin, sequenced in a study of blood T cell repertoires in COVID-19. Method: immunoSEQ multiplex PCR; TCRdb's copy keeps in-frame clones and lacks some. The sample has about 340,000 clones; more than 90% are singletons. Sequenced material: PBMCs or T cells enriched from blood (not recorded which). The receptors here all came from a woman in her twenties or thirties who had recovered from COVID-19.

V is TRBV2 and J is TRBJ1-4; 7 bases align to TRBD1. After removal of 5 bases from V and 7 bases from J, the junction contained 7 bases not matched to a gene. This CDR3 is 14 amino acids long. CDR1 is SNHLY, CDR2 FYNNEI, per germline. For the CDR3, the DNA is TGTGCCAGCAGTAAGGGGGCGCGAGGTGAAAAACTGTTTTTT. Protein: CASSKGARGEKLFF.

The V call is TRBV28, the J call TRBJ1-1; D remains ambiguous. This CDR3 region has 13 residues. Germline V gene data show CDR1 as MDHEN and CDR2 as SYDVKM. V lost 5 bases and J lost 4, with 11 bases in between. The CDR3 is CASSDTATTEAFF. The CDR3 DNA follows: TGTGCCAGCAGTGATACAGCTACCACTGAAGCTTTCTTT.

The chain recombines TRBV2 with TRBJ2-2; TRBD2 matches at 11 bases. The V gene end was trimmed by 6 bases and the J gene end by 0 bases; junction bases not matched to a gene: 6. Germline V lookup: CDR1 SNHLY, CDR2 FYNNEI. The CDR3 is made up of 17 amino acids. The DNA for the CDR3 is TGTGCCAGCAGCCGTAGCGGGGGGGCCGCGAACACCGGGGAGCTGTTTTTT. Residues: CASSRSGGAANTGELFF.

The chain employs TRBV29-1 and TRBJ1-1, with D possibly being TRBD1 (5 bases). In germline, CDR1 is SQVTM, CDR2 ANQGSEA. V lost 3 bases, J lost 4 bases, and 9 bases lay in between. This CDR3 contains 12 residues. CDR3 sequence (DNA): TGCAGCGTTGAGCCGGGGGTCACTGAAGCTTTCTTT. It yields the protein CSVEPGVTEAFF.

This CDR3 is CASSSYHSGANVLTF. The DNA of the CDR3 is TGTGCCAGCAGCTCCTACCACTCTGGGGCCAACGTCCTGACTTTC. The rearrangement links TRBV11-3 to TRBJ2-6; D call uncertain. Trimming took off 4 bases at V and 0 bases at J, with 7 bases between the two ends. The CDR3 loop spans 15 amino acids. From germline, CDR1 is SGHNT and CDR2 YENEEA.

This chain connects TRBV20-1 to TRBJ1-2; D is unclear. Looked up from germline, CDR1 is DFQATT and CDR2 is SNEGSKA (reference sequence). V lost 1 base, J lost 8 bases, and 8 bases lay in between. The CDR3 is 11 amino acids. In DNA, the CDR3 is TGCAGTGCTAGAGGCTCTCAGGGCTACACCTTC. It yields the protein CSARGSQGYTF.

The gene calls are TRBV10-3 and TRBJ1-2; D remains ambiguous. The CDR3 has 13 residues. Deletions cut 4 bases from V and 8 bases from J, with 14 bases between. CDR1 and CDR2 from the germline V gene are ENHRY and SYGVKD. CDR3 sequence reads: CAISGRGDGGYTF. CDR3 DNA: TGTGCCATCAGTGGTCGGGGAGATGGAGGCTACACCTTC.

This chain joins TRBV29-1 and TRBJ1-1; TRBD1 aligns across 10 bases. Germline V CDR1 and CDR2: SQVTM, ANQGSEA. V was clipped by 7 bases and J by 3 bases; unmatched bases: 2. The CDR3 extends over 12 amino acids. The CDR3 DNA is TGCAGCGCTGGGACAGGGGACACTGAAGCTTTCTTT. Amino acid sequence: CSAGTGDTEAFF. Using reference TRBV29-1 and TRBJ1-1 for the parts outside the CDR3, the full variable domain is SAVISQKPSRDICQRGTSLTIQCQVDSQVTMMFWYRQQPGQSLTLIATANQGSEATYESGFVIDKFPISRPNLTFSTLTVSNMSPEDSSIYLCSAGTGDTEAFFGQGTRLTVV.

Comment on this clone: At one boundary the junction diverges from the germline segment, which might be a read error. The chain combines TRBV19 with TRBJ2-1; D perhaps matches TRBD2 (7 bases). Germline V lookup: CDR1 LNHDA, CDR2 SQIVND (reference sequence). The CDR3 runs to 16 residues. Written as DNA, the CDR3 is TGTGCCAGTAGCATAGTGGGGGGGGGCGCAGACAATGAGCAGTTCTTC. Translated: CASSIVGGGADNEQFF.

The chain recombines TRBV28 with TRBJ2-7; 11 nucleotides match TRBD2. With V trimmed by 6 bases and J by 4 bases, 5 bases remained unmatched. This CDR3 is 14 amino acids long. The V gene's germline CDR1 is MDHEN and CDR2 SYDVKM. CDR3 bases: TGTGCCAGCAGCCAACTAGCGGGAGCGTACGAGCAGTACTTC. Protein: CASSQLAGAYEQYF.

The chain is built from TRBV7-6 and TRBJ2-1; D is possibly TRBD2 (5 bases). The germline V gene encodes CDR1 SGHVS and CDR2 FNYEAQ. Trimming removed 3 bases from V and 9 bases from J, with 9 bases in between. The CDR3 is made up of 12 amino acids. The CDR3 reads CASSFASGEQFF. DNA of the CDR3: TGTGCCAGCAGCTTTGCAAGCGGTGAGCAGTTCTTC.

The chain employs TRBV19 and TRBJ2-1, with 9 positions matching TRBD1. The trim removed 10 bases at V and 5 bases at J, leaving 6 bases unmatched. The CDR3 sequence is 13 residues long. Germline V lookup: CDR1 LNHDA, CDR2 SQIVND (reference sequence). The CDR3 sequence is CATTGGRHNEQFF. Here the CDR3 DNA reads TGTGCCACTACAGGGGGCAGGCACAATGAGCAGTTCTTC.

The chain carries TRBV5-3 and TRBJ1-6; D not certain. TRBV5-3 is placed among ORFs of uncertain function. The CDR3 is 16 amino acids. The ends were cut back, 1 base at V and 6 bases at J, with 14 bases in the middle. CDR3 amino acids: CARSLFRETRNSPLHF. The CDR3 DNA reads TGTGCCAGAAGCTTGTTCCGAGAAACGCGTAATTCACCCCTCCACTTT.

V gene TRBV6-4 combines with J gene TRBJ2-3, with 8 bases lining up with TRBD2. With V trimmed by 2 bases and J by 4 bases, 5 bases remained unmatched. The CDR3 spans 15 residues. Germline V gene sequence: CDR1 MRHNA, CDR2 SNTAGT. The CDR3 is CASSDPRGVSDTQYF. The CDR3 coding sequence is TGTGCCAGCAGTGACCCGCGGGGGGTATCAGATACGCAGTATTTT.

This clone was counted between two and nine times. For the CDR3, the DNA is TGTGCCATCAGTGAGAGTCCAGGCGACGAGCAGTACTTC. This codes for CAISESPGDEQYF. The chain carries TRBV10-3 and TRBJ2-7; no reliable D call. There are 13 residues in the CDR3. Germline values: CDR1 ENHRY, CDR2 SYGVKD. Trimming cost V 2 bases and J 5 bases, with 10 bases left between them.